This TCR beta chain was sequenced during a study of T cell repertoires in aging, cancer and after chemotherapy (dated 2019 in TCRdb). Context from the whole study: Donors spanned six age groups from 30 or younger to 70 or older, with at least three individuals per group. Control TCR repertoires from healthy donors were recorded over several months to years, and clear clonal overlap was observed across re-sampling. The full dataset contained approximately 9.6 million TCR reads. Peripheral blood TCR beta repertoires from healthy donors and cancer patients were profiled to examine immunoaging and T cell reconstitution after chemotherapy. Alongside 95 to 100 healthy donors serving as a reference group, the cohort included some 210 cancer patients, of whom 90 to 94 had hematological cancers and approximately 120 had solid cancers. The investigation overall reported the following: The authors noted that the repertoire data do not allow conclusions about immunological memory after chemotherapy. In healthy donors, the decline in TCR diversity with age was mainly explained by loss of richness, whereas in cancer patients loss of evenness was also found to contribute. Untreated patients with hematological or solid cancers showed significantly lower blood TCR diversity and higher clonality than age-matched healthy donors. Median generation probability increased over the chemotherapy interval in both cancer cohorts, suggesting repertoire reconstitution through rebound thymic output.

Using a mixed TRB-A/B primer pool, multiplex touch-down PCR amplified rearranged TRB sequences covering the V, D and J segments. Illumina adapters and sample indices were attached to the amplicons through two consecutive PCR reactions run with Phusion HS II polymerase. Amplicons were gel-purified with the NucleoSpin Gel and PCR Clean-up kit, then checked with Qubit and an Agilent 2100 Bioanalyzer. The libraries were sequenced on an Illumina MiSeq with 600-cycle, single-indexed, paired-end runs. The authors' pipeline ran thus. TRB sequences were processed with MiXCR versions 2.12 and 3.0.5. Each unique CDR3 nucleotide sequence counted as one clone, and only productive sequences with at least two reads were retained. The repertoire metrics were Shannon diversity, evenness, clonality (calculated as one minus evenness), and diversity profiles parameterized by alpha from 0 to 5. The IGoR algorithm was used to calculate generation probabilities for clones in the paired samples taken before and after chemotherapy. Clones were called with MiXCR by TCRdb after fastp trimmed the public reads at Q25, and only in-frame beta chains were retained. Identical CDR3 proteins give one entry, which carries the most common genes and DNA. The V and J calls and clone size come from TCRdb's table, not from the authors' own analysis. The sample table lists thousands of distinct CDR3 sequences, about 28% of them with a count of one. In total, the top ten clones hold about a sixth of the sample.

This clonotype is medium-sized (0.01 to 0.1%) in its sample. Its antigen specificity is not known. No quality values exist for individual bases; no much larger clone is one base distant. The germline V gene (reference sequence) provides CDR1 SEHNR and CDR2 FQNEAQ. V and J are truncated by 1 base and 0 bases respectively, leaving an intervening sequence of 6 bases. The CDR3 covers 15 residues, taking in both the cysteine and the phenylalanine. The entry retains the CDR3 DNA only, 45 bases that are in frame from base 1. Instead of sorted cells or RNA, genomic DNA extracted from peripheral blood served as the source for amplifying TCR beta rearrangements.

This receptor was taken from a human donor in good health. The chain links TRBV7-9 with TRBJ2-2; no D segment can be confidently identified. Specimen: blood. The DNA sequence reads TGTGCCAGCAGCTTAGTGGTAGCGAACACCGGGGAGCTGTTTTTT. Its translation is CASSLVVANTGELFF.